This T cell receptor beta chain was sequenced for a study of CD8+CD57+ T cells in acquired aplastic anemia. Study summary: Sorted CD4+ and CD8+ cells gave an average of approximately 3 ug of DNA. Whole-study findings and limits: CD8+ Simpson's diversity showed no significant patient-control difference. Sharing between patients and controls was observed for some 27 CD8+ CDR3 sequences.

Germline V gene lookup returns CDR1 DFQATT and CDR2 SNEGSKA (reference sequence). Between the trimmed V and J ends, which lost 0 bases and 1 base, there was a span of 7 bases. The CDR3 consists of 13 residues. Genomic DNA, the template, was used for profiling of the TCR beta VDJ and CDR3. TCRdb analysed the reads with MiXCR anew, one entry per CDR3 protein. This table holds under 250,000 distinct CDR3 sequences, approximately 60% found once. The patients chosen for sequencing had shown expansion of CD8+CD57+ cells (detected by flow cytometry). When blood sampling took place, the patients had received no therapy. This clonotype occurred a few times. No antigen is known for it.

The chain couples TRBV20-1 to TRBJ2-7; D unclear. This receptor was taken from a human donor with aplastic anemia. The sequenced material came from sorted CD4+, CD8+, or CD8+CD57+ T cells (not recorded which) from PBMCs. The CDR3 here is CSARDGRSYEQYF. CDR3 coding DNA: TGCAGTGCTAGAGACGGCAGGTCCTACGAGCAGTACTTC.